This record concerns one T cell receptor beta chain sequence. The sample is drawn from a study of cytomegalovirus exposure and HLA in healthy donors. V lost 4 bases, J lost 10 bases, and 22 bases lay in between. Per germline, CDR1 LNHDA and CDR2 SQIVND (reference sequence). This CDR3 contains 15 residues. PCR primers comprised 60 Vbeta and 13 Jbeta primers. Data came from immunoSEQ multiplex PCR; TCRdb stores just in-frame clones and leaves some out. The listing records 65,000 to 85,000 clones. The chain couples TRBV19 to TRBJ1-1; maybe TRBD1 (5 bases). This TCR was sampled from a female donor in good health and CMV-seropositive. What was sequenced was PBMCs. CDR3 protein: CASSNRVERDRGAFF. The DNA for the CDR3 is TGTGCCAGTAGTAATCGGGTGGAGCGGGACCGGGGAGCTTTCTTT. Drawing the rest from reference TRBV19 and TRBJ1-1, the complete variable domain is DGGITQSPKYLFRKEGQNVTLSCEQNLNHDAMYWYRQDPGQGLRLIYYSQIVNDFQKGDIAEGYSVSREKKESFPLTVTSAQKNPTAFYLCASSNRVERDRGAFFGQGTRLTVV.